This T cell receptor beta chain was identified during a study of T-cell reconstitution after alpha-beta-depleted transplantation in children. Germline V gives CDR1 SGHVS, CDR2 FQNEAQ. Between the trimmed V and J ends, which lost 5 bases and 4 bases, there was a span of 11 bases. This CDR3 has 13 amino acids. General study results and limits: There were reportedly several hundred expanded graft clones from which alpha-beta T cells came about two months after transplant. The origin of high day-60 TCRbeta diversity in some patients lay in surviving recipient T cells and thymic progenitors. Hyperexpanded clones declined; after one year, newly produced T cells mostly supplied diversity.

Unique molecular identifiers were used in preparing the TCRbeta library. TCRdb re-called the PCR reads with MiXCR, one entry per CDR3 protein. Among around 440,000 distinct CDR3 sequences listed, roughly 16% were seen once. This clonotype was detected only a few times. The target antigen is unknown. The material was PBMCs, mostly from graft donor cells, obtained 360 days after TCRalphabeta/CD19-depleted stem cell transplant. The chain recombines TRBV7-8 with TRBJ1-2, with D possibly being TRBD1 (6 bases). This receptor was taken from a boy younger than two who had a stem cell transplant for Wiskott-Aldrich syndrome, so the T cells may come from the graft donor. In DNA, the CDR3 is TGTGCCAGCAGCCCCGGGGGCCCCTATGGCTACACCTTC. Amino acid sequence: CASSPGGPYGYTF.